The text below deals with one TCR beta chain. These data belong to a study of shared clonotypes between healthy human individuals. The CDR3 is 15 amino acids. V gave up 5 bases and J gave up 3 bases, with 14 bases separating them. CDR1 and CDR2 from the germline V gene are SEHNR and FQNEAQ (reference sequence). Naive-designated CD8 cells lacked CD45RO, were positively enriched for CCR7, and omitted terminally differentiated effector memory CD45RA+ cells. The authors' processing: Junction-only immunoSEQ sequences carried no quality scores, so filtering differed. The assay was immunoSEQ multiplex PCR, and TCRdb's table has in-frame clones only and misses some. Clonal size and the V and J genes are those of that table, whereas D and trimming came from the DNA. The data hold hundreds of thousands of clones, with about 96% observed a single time.

The sample taken for sequencing was naive CD8+ T cells sorted from blood. The clonotype originates from a man aged 25 to 40 in good health. The rearrangement links TRBV7-9 to TRBJ2-1; D is perhaps TRBD1 (6 bases). The CDR3 coding sequence is TGTGCCAGCAGCCCCCCCAGGGGCCACTACAATGAGCAGTTCTTC. Amino acid sequence: CASSPPRGHYNEQFF.